This passage covers 31 T cell receptor beta chains from one sample sequenced in a study of T-cell memory formation after mild COVID-19 (dated by TCRdb to 2020 to 2023). The library relied on 5' RACE. This sample was sequenced with an Illumina NovaSeq 6000. The public reads were run again by TCRdb, first through fastp at Q25 and then through MiXCR, and only productive beta chains were kept. Entries that share a CDR3 protein sequence are merged under the most common genes and DNA. The sample data list roughly 170,000 distinct CDR3 sequences, and about a fifth of these were observed just once. The ten largest account for more than 20% of the sample. Sequenced: PBMCs or a T cell subset sorted from them (not recorded which). The receptor set was obtained from an adult woman who had mild COVID-19 (a few samples of this study predate the infection). The sample titles of this study are shuffled in the database, so cell type and time point are left out; the donor was told from shared clones.

This clonotype has just one count. The gene calls are TRBV5-6 and TRBJ2-7, with 10 positions matching TRBD1. Germline values: CDR1 SGHDT, CDR2 YYEEEE. Unmatched junction bases numbered 6, after V lost 4 bases and J lost 2 bases. The CDR3 is 15 amino acids. The CDR3 DNA reads TGTGCCAGCAGCCCGGGGACAGGGGTGACCTACGAGCAGTACTTC. As protein: CASSPGTGVTYEQYF.

This CDR3 is CASSPLGQGSDGYTF. DNA for the CDR3: TGTGCCAGCAGTCCACTAGGACAGGGTTCGGATGGCTACACCTTC. V usage is TRBV6-5 and J usage is TRBJ1-2, with TRBD1 matching 8 bases. Germline CDR1 reads MNHEY; CDR2 reads SVGAGI. The CDR3 extends over 15 amino acids. Trimming cost V 5 bases and J 6 bases; bases outside gene matches: 11.

The chain has TRBV12-3 or TRBV12-4 and TRBJ1-4, with D tentatively TRBD1 (5 bases). This CDR3 spans 16 amino acids. V was cut by 6 bases and J by 6 bases, with 20 bases left in between. The CDR3 DNA follows: TGTGCCAGCAGAAAAACGGCCGGGGCGCGGCATGAAAAACTGTTTTTT. Translated, it gives CASRKTAGARHEKLFF.

This clonotype was picked up a small number of times. J is TRBJ2-7 and V is TRBV27, with D unresolved. The CDR3 runs to 15 residues. V was clipped by 10 bases and J by 2 bases, with 21 bases between them. The germline CDR1 and CDR2 sequences are MNHEY and SMNVEV (reference sequence). The CDR3 DNA follows: TGTGCCACCTCCCCGGCTCAGACCATAACCTACGAGCAGTACTTC. This sequence encodes CATSPAQTITYEQYF.

This clonotype was found a few times. The V call is TRBV4-3, the J call TRBJ1-1; possibly TRBD1 for D (6 bases). Germline loops: CDR1 LGHNA, CDR2 YSLEER. The CDR3 extends over 18 amino acids. Trimming pared 0 bases from V and 5 bases from J, leaving 22 bases between. CDR3 DNA sequence: TGCGCCAGCAGCCAAGATCGATCGAGTACAGGGATGGGAACTGAAGCTTTCTTT. Its translation is CASSQDRSSTGMGTEAFF.

The J gene is TRBJ1-4, the V gene TRBV30; D gene ambiguous. V was clipped by 0 bases and J by 7 bases, with 6 bases between them. Germline V gene data show CDR1 as GTSNPN and CDR2 as SVGIG (reference sequence). The length of the CDR3 is 12 residues. CDR3 sequence: CAWSVRSEKLFF. The CDR3 DNA is TGTGCCTGGAGTGTACGGAGTGAAAAACTGTTTTTT.

This clonotype was recorded a few times. The V gene is TRBV7-2, the J gene TRBJ1-2; tentative D call: TRBD1 (6 bases). With 2 bases removed from V and 6 bases from J, the gap between germline ends came to 13 bases. Germline V gene lookup returns CDR1 SGHTA and CDR2 FQGNSA. The CDR3 has 14 residues. In DNA form, the CDR3 reads TGTGCCAGCAGCTTAATCTCGGCAGGGGATGGCTACACCTTC. This codes for CASSLISAGDGYTF.

The table lists this clonotype with a few counts. The chain joins TRBV13 to TRBJ2-7, with D maybe TRBD2 (7 bases). V was pared by 3 bases and J by 0 bases, with 12 bases between. CDR1 and CDR2 from the germline V gene are PRHDT and FYEKMQ (reference sequence). The CDR3 contains 15 residues. The CDR3 DNA reads as TGTGCCAGCAGCTTGGGGGGGGGCTTCTCCTACGAGCAGTACTTC. The encoded protein is CASSLGGGFSYEQYF. Looking up the rest from reference TRBV13 and TRBJ2-7 gives the full variable domain: AAGVIQSPRHLIKEKRETATLKCYPIPRHDTVYWYQQGPGQDPQFLISFYEKMQSDKGSIPDRFSAQQFSDYHSELNMSSLELGDSALYFCASSLGGGFSYEQYFGPGTRLTVT.

The V and J genes are TRBV29-1 and TRBJ2-7; either TRBD1 or TRBD2 may supply D (5 bases each). CDR1 SQVTM and CDR2 ANQGSEA come from the germline V gene. V lost 3 bases, J lost 6 bases, and 9 bases lay in between. This CDR3 has 11 amino acids. The CDR3 coding sequence is TGCAGCGTTGATGCAGGGACCGAGCAGTACTTC. Translated: CSVDAGTEQYF.

The chain joins TRBV7-2 to TRBJ1-5, with D perhaps matching TRBD1 (6 bases). The V and J ends lost 0 bases and 0 bases respectively, with 21 bases between them. Germline loops: CDR1 SGHTA, CDR2 FQGNSA. CDR3 length: 20 residues. The CDR3 DNA follows: TGTGCCAGCAGCTTAGCCGGTGGGACATTCGGTTTCAGTAGCAATCAGCCCCAGCATTTT. Translating gives CASSLAGGTFGFSSNQPQHF.

This clonotype appeared a few times. This CDR3 is CASSVGNTQYF. CDR3 nucleotide sequence: TGTGCCAGCAGCGTTGGAAATACGCAGTATTTT. The rearrangement links TRBV9 to TRBJ2-3; no clear D. Per germline, CDR1 SGDLS and CDR2 YYNGEE. This CDR3 has 11 amino acids. Trimming took off 2 bases at V and 7 bases at J, with 5 bases between the two ends. The whole variable domain, remainder taken from reference TRBV9 and TRBJ2-3, is DSGVTQTPKHLITATGQRVTLRCSPRSGDLSVYWYQQSLDQGLQFLIQYYNGEERAKGNILERFSAQQFPDLHSELNLSSLELGDSALYFCASSVGNTQYFGPGTRLTVL.

The table lists this clonotype with a few counts. V and J are TRBV12-3 or TRBV12-4 and TRBJ1-5, with a weak D call TRBD1 (6 bases). Deletions cut 3 bases from V and 0 bases from J, with 12 bases between. This CDR3 has 16 residues. The CDR3 DNA reads as TGTGCCAGCAGTTTGGGGGACACTAATAGCAATCAGCCCCAGCATTTT. Protein product: CASSLGDTNSNQPQHF.

The rearrangement uses TRBV4-2 and TRBJ1-2; tentative D call: TRBD1 (5 bases). The V gene's germline CDR1 is LGHNA and CDR2 YNFKEQ. This CDR3 is 16 amino acids long. V lost 0 bases, J lost 6 bases, and 17 bases lay in between. The CDR3 DNA follows: TGTGCCAGCAGCCAAGATATTGGGCCAGGGAGGGATGGCTACACCTTC. Protein sequence: CASSQDIGPGRDGYTF.

The DNA of the CDR3 is TGTGCCACCTCCCCCCGGGGACTGCTGGCCTACAATGAGCAGTTCTTC. Translated: CATSPRGLLAYNEQFF. V usage is TRBV7-2 and J usage is TRBJ2-1; D is possibly TRBD2 (6 bases). The CDR3 has 16 residues. Trimming left V 10 bases short and J 2 bases short, with 21 bases between. Germline values: CDR1 SGHTA, CDR2 FQGNSA.

This clonotype was observed a few times. The chain has TRBV6-5 and TRBJ2-7; TRBD2 matches at 13 bases. Germline lookup yields CDR1 MNHEY and CDR2 SVGAGI. This CDR3 has 15 residues. V lost 6 bases, J lost 2 bases, and 4 bases stayed unmatched. The CDR3 nucleotides are TGTGCCAGCAGCCTACTAGCGGGAGGGACCTACGAGCAGTACTTC. Its translation: CASSLLAGGTYEQYF.

This clonotype was detected only a few times. A read error may be the cause here, since a much bigger clone is one base away. The rearrangement links TRBV5-6 to TRBJ1-1; D ambiguous. The CDR3 consists of 12 residues. CDR1 SGHDT and CDR2 YYEEEE come from the germline V gene. CDR3 region: CASSTGKADAFF. The CDR3 nucleotides read TGTGCCAGCAGTACCGGGAAGGCTGACGCTTTCTTT.

The V gene is TRBV6-5, the J gene TRBJ2-1; 11 bases agree with TRBD2. V lost 6 bases, J lost 6 bases, and 7 bases stayed unmatched. The CDR3 is 15 amino acids. Germline CDR1 is MNHEY and CDR2 is SVGAGI. CDR3 nucleotide sequence: TGTGCCAGCAGGACCGGGACTAGCGGTTTCAATGAGCAGTTCTTC. Amino acids: CASRTGTSGFNEQFF.

The chain uses TRBV9 and TRBJ1-1, with D perhaps TRBD1 (5 bases). There are 13 residues in the CDR3. CDR1 is SGDLS and CDR2 is YYNGEE in the germline V gene. Trimming took off 3 bases at V and 6 bases at J, with 12 bases between the two ends. CDR3 amino acids: CASSAGVGPEAFF. The DNA for the CDR3 is TGTGCCAGCAGCGCTGGAGTGGGGCCTGAAGCTTTCTTT.

This clonotype was observed a few times. The chain couples TRBV2 to TRBJ2-1; 12 bases are shared with TRBD2. Trimming took 4 bases from V and 2 from J; bases not matched to a gene: 0. Germline CDR1 is SNHLY and CDR2 is FYNNEI. CDR3 size: 15 residues. CDR3 sequence reads: CASSGTSGAYNEQFF. The CDR3 bases are TGTGCCAGCAGTGGGACTAGCGGGGCCTACAATGAGCAGTTCTTC.

The chain is built from TRBV4-3 and TRBJ2-2; 8 bases agree with TRBD1. Germline CDR1 and CDR2: LGHNA and YSLEER. J was trimmed by 4 bases and V by 0 bases; bases with no gene match: 10. The CDR3 runs to 18 residues. CDR3 residues: CASSQDLMTGAPTGELFF. CDR3 nucleotides: TGCGCCAGCAGCCAAGATCTAATGACAGGGGCCCCCACCGGGGAGCTGTTTTTT.

The V call is TRBV7-2, the J call TRBJ2-5; D possibly corresponds to TRBD1 (7 bases). Looked up from germline, CDR1 is SGHTA and CDR2 is FQGNSA. The CDR3 contains 15 residues. Trimming stripped 5 bases from V and 2 bases from J, with 15 bases between. DNA for the CDR3: TGTGCCAGCAGCGCTACCGCGGGACAGCAAGAGACCCAGTACTTC. Residues: CASSATAGQQETQYF.

This chain uses TRBV6-1 with TRBJ2-3; TRBD1 might be the D (6 bases). V lost 0 bases, J lost 0 bases, and 13 bases lay in between. The CDR3 extends over 17 amino acids. In germline, CDR1 is MNHNS, CDR2 SASEGT. CDR3 DNA sequence: TGTGCCAGCAGTGAAGCTGAGGGGGTACCTAGCACAGATACGCAGTATTTT. Encoded protein: CASSEAEGVPSTDTQYF.

The rearrangement links TRBV6-5 to TRBJ1-5; D not resolved. With 2 bases removed from V and 5 bases from J, the gap between germline ends came to 7 bases. Germline CDR1 MNHEY, CDR2 SVGAGI. This CDR3 has 13 amino acids. CDR3 in DNA: TGTGCCAGCAGTTACCGACCATATCAGCCCCAGCATTTT. It encodes CASSYRPYQPQHF.

The chain employs TRBV12-3 or TRBV12-4 and TRBJ2-1; 14 bases fit TRBD2. CDR3 length: 15 amino acids. The ends lost 5 bases at V and 8 bases at J; junction bases unmatched: 5. DNA of the CDR3: TGTGCCAGCAGTCCGACTAGCGGGAGGGCGGATGAGCAGTTCTTC. It codes for CASSPTSGRADEQFF.

The rearrangement links TRBV29-1 to TRBJ2-3, with 7 positions matching TRBD1. There are 18 residues in the CDR3. From germline, CDR1 is SQVTM and CDR2 ANQGSEA. After removal of 7 bases from V and 5 bases from J, the junction contained 24 bases not matched to a gene. CDR3: CSGWDPDPTTGRQDTQYF. Written as DNA, the CDR3 is TGCAGCGGATGGGATCCCGACCCCACGACAGGGAGACAAGATACGCAGTATTTT.

The V and J genes are TRBV5-1 and TRBJ2-7; no reliable D call. Trimming cost V 1 base and J 3 bases, with 17 bases left between them. CDR3 length: 16 residues. CDR1 and CDR2 (germline): SGHRS, YFSETQ. CDR3: CASSLPGHLDFYEQYF. CDR3 coding DNA: TGCGCCAGCAGCTTGCCGGGCCACCTTGACTTCTACGAGCAGTACTTC.

The chain couples TRBV6-6 to TRBJ1-1; D remains ambiguous. With 7 bases removed from V and 5 bases from J, the gap between germline ends came to 11 bases. From germline, CDR1 is MNHNY and CDR2 SVGAGI (reference sequence). The CDR3 runs to 12 residues. The CDR3 loop is CASTLGGTEAFF. The CDR3 DNA sequence: TGTGCCAGCACCCTTGGAGGGACTGAAGCTTTCTTT.

V and J are TRBV30 and TRBJ1-5, with a possible D match to TRBD1 (5 bases). This CDR3 contains 13 residues. Germline lookup yields CDR1 GTSNPN and CDR2 SVGIG (reference sequence). The V end was cut by 1 base, the J end by 7 bases, with 11 bases between. The DNA of the CDR3 is TGTGCCTGGAGTGACCAGGGTAACCAGCCCCAGCATTTT. This gives the protein CAWSDQGNQPQHF.

The CDR3, as DNA: TGCAGCGTGGACAGGCTAGATACGCAGTATTTT. Its translation is CSVDRLDTQYF. The chain links TRBV29-1 to TRBJ2-3; 7 bases fit TRBD1. CDR3 size: 11 residues. Looked up from germline, CDR1 is SQVTM and CDR2 is ANQGSEA. The trim removed 6 bases at V and 5 bases at J, leaving 2 bases unmatched.

The chain joins TRBV12-3 or TRBV12-4 to TRBJ2-7, with unresolved D. The CDR3 loop spans 13 amino acids. Trimming removed 2 bases from V and 5 bases from J, with 10 bases in between. The CDR3 DNA reads TGTGCCAGCAGTTTATCTAGTCTCGACGAGCAGTACTTC. It specifies CASSLSSLDEQYF.

This clonotype was picked up a small number of times. V and J are TRBV12-3 or TRBV12-4 and TRBJ2-7; D remains ambiguous. Trimming stripped 4 bases from V and 0 bases from J, with 10 bases between. CDR3 length: 14 amino acids. The CDR3 here is CASSSSPSSYEQYF. The CDR3 DNA reads as TGTGCCAGCAGTTCCTCCCCAAGCTCCTACGAGCAGTACTTC.